Below, 15 T cell receptor beta chains from the same sample are listed, as sequenced in a study of blood T cell repertoires in COVID-19 (TCRdb year 2020). Libraries were made using the immunoSEQ multiplex PCR assay. TCRdb's version of the immuneACCESS table is confined to in-frame rearrangements and falls short of the full clone set. An unresolved V gene accounts for under half of the shortfall where checked; the remainder is of unknown origin. Here the sample has over 150,000 clones; roughly 93% occur a single time. The leading ten clones occupy roughly 5.3% of the sample. Sequencing used peripheral blood. The receptors were sampled from a man aged 18 to 35 with COVID-19, enrolled during active disease.

This clone was observed once. The CDR3 DNA is TGTGCCTGGGGGGGACAGACGAGCTTTGATACGCAGTATTTT. This gives the protein CAWGGQTSFDTQYF. The rearrangement uses TRBV30 and TRBJ2-3; 7 bases are a match to TRBD1. The CDR3 is 14 amino acids. V lost 5 bases and J lost 6; bases outside the gene matches: 11. CDR1 GTSNPN and CDR2 SVGIG come from the germline V gene (reference sequence).

The CDR3 spells CASSQAGGSKDNEQFF. The CDR3 DNA reads TGCGCCAGCAGCCAAGCGGGCGGGAGTAAAGACAATGAGCAGTTCTTC. The chain uses TRBV4-3 and TRBJ2-1, with 7 bases that match TRBD2. This CDR3 spans 16 amino acids. Germline V gene data show CDR1 as LGHNA and CDR2 as YSLEER. J was trimmed by 5 bases and V by 1 base; bases with no gene match: 8.

V usage is TRBV5-5 and J usage is TRBJ1-5, with D unclear. Germline-derived CDR1 and CDR2 are SGHKS and YYEKEE (reference sequence). Trimming removed 2 bases at V and 2 bases at J, with 11 bases between. The CDR3 contains 15 residues. The DNA of the CDR3 is TGTGCCAGCAGCTTCCTAGTCGGAGGCAATCAGCCCCAGCATTTT. Encoded protein: CASSFLVGGNQPQHF.

This chain links TRBV7-3 with TRBJ2-3, with D perhaps matching TRBD1 (5 bases). The CDR3 runs to 14 residues. V lost 5 bases and J lost 0, with 9 bases in between. CDR1 and CDR2 from the germline V gene are SGHTA and FQGTGA. The CDR3 DNA reads TGTGCCAGCAGCGCTACAGGCAGCACAGATACGCAGTATTTT. Translation gives CASSATGSTDTQYF.

This chain uses TRBV5-4 with TRBJ2-1, with D perhaps TRBD1 (5 bases). V lost 3 bases and J lost 8, with 18 bases in between. The CDR3 length is 15 residues. Looked up from germline, CDR1 is SGHNT and CDR2 is YYREEE (reference sequence). The CDR3 DNA reads TGTGCCAGCAGCTCATCCCAGGGAATATACGATGAGCAGTTCTTC. This encodes CASSSSQGIYDEQFF. Using reference TRBV5-4 and TRBJ2-1 for the parts outside the CDR3, the full variable domain is ETGVTQSPTHLIKTRGQQVTLRCSSQSGHNTVSWYQQALGQGPQFIFQYYREEENGRGNFPPRFSGLQFPNYSSELNVNALELDDSALYLCASSSSQGIYDEQFFGPGTRLTVL.

This clone is a singleton in its sample. The genes are TRBV27 and TRBJ2-7; 12 bases align to TRBD1. The CDR3 has 15 amino acids. Germline V gives CDR1 MNHEY, CDR2 SMNVEV (reference sequence). The V and J ends lost 4 bases and 5 bases, in that order; junction bases with no gene match: 6. The CDR3 DNA reads TGTGCCAGCAGTTCTCCGGGACAGGGGGCACACGAGCAGTACTTC. It is translated as CASSSPGQGAHEQYF.

This clone was detected only once. The chain couples TRBV7-9 to TRBJ2-5; 7 bases line up with TRBD1. The CDR3 extends over 14 amino acids. Germline lookup yields CDR1 SEHNR and CDR2 FQNEAQ (reference sequence). The V gene end was trimmed by 3 bases and the J gene end by 5 bases; junction bases not matched to a gene: 6. The CDR3 DNA reads as TGTGCCAGCAGCTTCGACGACAGGGTGGAGACCCAGTACTTC. Translating it yields CASSFDDRVETQYF.

In its sample, this clone was seen a few times. The rearrangement uses TRBV30 and TRBJ1-2, with D tentatively TRBD1 (6 bases). This CDR3 contains 11 residues. In germline, CDR1 is GTSNPN, CDR2 SVGIG (reference sequence). V lost 3 bases to trimming and J lost 4 bases, with 6 bases between them. The CDR3 spells CAWRTGYGYTF. The DNA for the CDR3 is TGTGCCTGGAGGACAGGCTATGGCTACACCTTC. The full variable domain, in which reference TRBV30 and TRBJ1-2 provide the parts outside the CDR3, is SQTIHQWPATLVQPVGSPLSLECTVEGTSNPNLYWYRQAAGRGLQLLFYSVGIGQISSEVPQNLSASRPQDRQFILSSKKLLLSDSGFYLCAWRTGYGYTFGSGTRLTVV.

The chain carries TRBV6-5 and TRBJ1-2; 7 nucleotides agree with TRBD1. The CDR3 is made up of 16 amino acids. Germline CDR1 reads MNHEY; CDR2 reads SVGAGI. J was trimmed by 2 bases and V by 2 bases; bases with no gene match: 8. The CDR3 sequence: CASSYHPSGQNYGYTF. CDR3 sequence (DNA): TGTGCCAGCAGTTACCACCCCTCGGGACAGAACTATGGCTACACCTTC.

This sequence joins TRBV7-7 and TRBJ2-5, with 12 nucleotides matching TRBD2. The CDR3 contains 18 residues. The trim removed 2 bases at V and 2 bases at J, leaving 9 bases unmatched. In germline, CDR1 is SSHAT, CDR2 FNYEAQ (reference sequence). The CDR3 protein is CASSLMLAGGPRQETQYF. The CDR3 DNA sequence: TGTGCCAGCAGCTTAATGCTAGCGGGAGGGCCGCGGCAAGAGACCCAGTACTTC.

J is TRBJ1-2 and V is TRBV5-6; D gene uncertain. The CDR3 consists of 15 residues. The germline V and J ends were trimmed by 0 bases and 4 bases, with 13 bases remaining between them. The germline V gene has CDR1 SGHDT and CDR2 YYEEEE. The DNA of the CDR3 is TGTGCCAGCAGCTTGGAGGGCGGAGGGCCCTATGGCTACACCTTC. Protein product: CASSLEGGGPYGYTF.

The V and J genes are TRBV7-2 and TRBJ2-2; 8 bases agree with TRBD2. CDR3 length: 14 residues. V was clipped by 5 bases and J by 5 bases; unmatched bases: 4. Germline lookup yields CDR1 SGHTA and CDR2 FQGNSA. The DNA of the CDR3 is TGTGCCAGCAGCCCGTTAGCGGGGACCGGGGAGCTGTTTTTT. Translated, it gives CASSPLAGTGELFF.

The rearrangement uses TRBV28 and TRBJ1-3, with D possibly TRBD1 on 5 matching bases. The CDR3 contains 16 residues. V shed 6 bases and J shed 4 bases, with 19 bases lying between them. Germline V lookup: CDR1 MDHEN, CDR2 SYDVKM. For the CDR3, the DNA is TGTGCCAGCAGCCCTCCTGGCAGGGTGGGCGGAAACACCATATATTTT. Its translation: CASSPPGRVGGNTIYF.

This sequence joins TRBV4-2 and TRBJ2-1; tentative D call: TRBD1 (5 bases). V was trimmed by 1 base and J by 12 bases, leaving 13 bases between them. In germline, CDR1 is LGHNA, CDR2 YNFKEQ. CDR3 length equals 13 residues. Here the CDR3 reads CASSQAKGYGQFF. The CDR3 bases are TGTGCCAGCAGCCAAGCTAAGGGGTACGGGCAGTTCTTC.

This clone was seen more than once but under ten times. The chain links TRBV24-1 to TRBJ2-1; TRBD1 matches 9 bases. This CDR3 has 18 residues. Germline lookup yields CDR1 KGHDR and CDR2 SFDVKD. V was clipped by 5 bases and J by 8 bases; unmatched bases: 18. The CDR3 loop reads CATSGQQPGQGIRDEQFF. CDR3 DNA: TGTGCCACCAGTGGCCAACAACCGGGACAGGGAATCAGGGATGAGCAGTTCTTC.